A single sample is the source of the 21 T cell receptor beta chains below, sequenced in a study of identical twins' blood T cells. TCRdb re-derived calls from the 5' RACE reads in MiXCR, one entry per CDR3 protein. The sample consists of 350,000 to 400,000 distinct CDR3 sequences, approximately 30% of them appearing once. The sequenced sample was PBMCs. The receptors shown here come from a woman between 18 and 55 years old in good health.

The CDR3 loop is CSAVVSLWDYNEQFF. In nucleotides, the CDR3 is TGCAGTGCGGTTGTCTCCCTTTGGGACTACAATGAGCAGTTCTTC. The chain combines TRBV20-1 with TRBJ2-1; D is ambiguous. The V end lost 6 bases, the J end lost 3 bases, and 18 bases lay between the germline ends. CDR3 length equals 15 residues. Germline lookup yields CDR1 DFQATT and CDR2 SNEGSKA (reference sequence).

This chain connects TRBV28 to TRBJ2-1, with D perhaps matching TRBD2 (5 bases). CDR1 is MDHEN, CDR2 SYDVKM, per germline. This CDR3 region has 14 residues. V was clipped by 3 bases and J by 4 bases, with 10 bases between them. CDR3 amino acids: CASSLYGVYNEQFF. CDR3 sequence (DNA): TGTGCCAGCAGTTTGTACGGGGTATACAATGAGCAGTTCTTC.

The count of this clonotype is one. V gene TRBV2 combines with J gene TRBJ1-5; no definite D call. Germline V gene lookup returns CDR1 SNHLY and CDR2 FYNNEI. The CDR3 spans 12 residues. V lost 9 bases and J lost 4, with 10 bases in between. CDR3 nucleotides: TGTGCCAGTAAACAGCAAAATCAGCCCCAGCATTTT. Its translation is CASKQQNQPQHF.

This clonotype was counted a few times. The CDR3 region has the DNA TGTGCCAGCAGCCCCGTATACGAGCAGTACTTC. Its translation: CASSPVYEQYF. The chain carries TRBV7-9 and TRBJ2-7; D ambiguous. The CDR3 spans 11 residues. The V end was cut by 5 bases, the J end by 4 bases, with 6 bases between. Germline CDR1 and CDR2: SEHNR and FQNEAQ (reference sequence). Filled out from reference TRBV7-9 and TRBJ2-7, the complete variable domain reads DTGVSQNPRHKITKRGQNVTFRCDPISEHNRLYWYRQTLGQGPEFLTYFQNEAQLEKSRLLSDRFSAERPKGSFSTLEIQRTEQGDSAMYLCASSPVYEQYFGPGTRLTVT.

This clonotype was seen repeatedly, ten times or more. The chain combines TRBV3-1 with TRBJ2-1; D gene ambiguous. The CDR3 is 12 amino acids. Germline CDR1 reads LGHDT; CDR2 reads YNNKEL (reference sequence). V lost 0 bases to trimming and J lost 6 bases, with 3 bases between them. CDR3 residues: CASSQESNEQFF. Here the CDR3 DNA reads TGTGCCAGCAGCCAAGAGAGCAATGAGCAGTTCTTC.

As regards this clonotype: This may arise from a read error, as a much more abundant clone is one base away. This chain connects TRBV10-3 to TRBJ2-1, with 12 bases fitting TRBD2. V lost 4 bases and J lost 8; bases outside the gene matches: 9. Germline lookup yields CDR1 ENHRY and CDR2 SYGVKD. The CDR3 spans 16 residues. CDR3: CAISGSTSGRWDEQFF. As DNA, the CDR3 is TGTGCCATCAGTGGTTCGACTAGCGGGAGATGGGATGAGCAGTTCTTC.

This clonotype appeared a few times. The chain links TRBV20-1 to TRBJ2-1; D perhaps matches TRBD2 (6 bases). V was shortened by 6 bases and J by 0 bases, with 15 bases between the two germline ends. The CDR3 totals 15 residues. Germline CDR1 DFQATT, CDR2 SNEGSKA (reference sequence). The CDR3 protein is CSAGTHVVSYNEQFF. The CDR3 DNA reads TGCAGTGCCGGGACTCACGTCGTCTCCTACAATGAGCAGTTCTTC.

The chain employs TRBV19 and TRBJ2-7, with D maybe TRBD1 (6 bases). The length of the CDR3 is 13 residues. The germline CDR1 and CDR2 sequences are LNHDA and SQIVND (reference sequence). The ends were cut back, 8 bases at V and 2 bases at J, with 13 bases in the middle. DNA for the CDR3: TGTGCCAGTGCCGGGACACCCGCCTACGAGCAGTACTTC. Translated: CASAGTPAYEQYF.

This clonotype came up many times. The rearrangement uses TRBV6-4 and TRBJ2-3; possible D gene TRBD1, 5 bases. V lost 2 bases and J 2 bases, leaving 8 bases between the germline ends. CDR1 and CDR2 (germline): MRHNA, SNTAGT. This CDR3 contains 14 residues. CDR3 loop: CASSDRGLTDTQYF. CDR3 coding DNA: TGTGCCAGCAGTGACAGGGGCCTCACAGATACGCAGTATTTT.

This sequence joins TRBV23-1 and TRBJ1-4; D is uncertain. TRBV23-1 is assigned to the ORF class and has an uncertain function. V dropped 10 bases and J dropped 2 bases, with 11 bases sitting between them. The CDR3 extends over 13 amino acids. CDR3 sequence reads: CAIMGRTNEKLFF. The CDR3, as DNA: TGCGCCATCATGGGGAGGACTAATGAAAAACTGTTTTTT.

A few counts support this clonotype. This chain uses TRBV20-1 with TRBJ1-1, with a possible D match to TRBD1 (6 bases). V was clipped by 0 bases and J by 5 bases, with 13 bases between them. Germline CDR1 DFQATT, CDR2 SNEGSKA (reference sequence). There are 14 residues in the CDR3. Here the CDR3 DNA reads TGCAGTGCTAGAGAGCTCGGGGGCGGAACTGAAGCTTTCTTT. Protein sequence: CSARELGGGTEAFF.

This chain uses TRBV5-1 with TRBJ2-3; D is possibly TRBD1 (5 bases). Trimming left V 5 bases short and J 6 bases short, with 13 bases between. The CDR3 is made up of 13 amino acids. Looked up from germline, CDR1 is SGHRS and CDR2 is YFSETQ. The CDR3 DNA follows: TGCGCCAGCAGTGCGACAGCCGCTGATACGCAGTATTTT. Translated: CASSATAADTQYF.

This clonotype turned up a few times. This chain joins TRBV5-1 and TRBJ2-2; tentative D call: TRBD2 (6 bases). In germline, CDR1 is SGHRS, CDR2 YFSETQ. The length of the CDR3 is 16 residues. Trimming removed 3 bases at V and 1 base at J, with 13 bases between. The chain's CDR3 is CASSSTGLMNTGELFF. The CDR3 DNA reads TGCGCCAGCAGCTCAACGGGACTTATGAACACCGGGGAGCTGTTTTTT.

This chain links TRBV5-1 with TRBJ2-5, with 10 bases matching TRBD2. The CDR3 length is 15 residues. The V gene's germline CDR1 is SGHRS and CDR2 YFSETQ. With V trimmed by 0 bases and J by 3 bases, 2 bases remained unmatched. The CDR3 DNA reads as TGCGCCAGCAGCTTGGCTGGGACTAGCGAAGAGACCCAGTACTTC. It codes for CASSLAGTSEETQYF.

This clonotype has a count of ten or more. V gene TRBV10-3 combines with J gene TRBJ2-1, with 10 bases matching TRBD2. V lost 8 bases to trimming and J lost 6 bases; unmatched junction nucleotides: 4. CDR3 length: 13 amino acids. From germline, CDR1 is ENHRY and CDR2 SYGVKD. The CDR3 nucleotides read TGTGCCATCGGTCTAGCGGGAGCCAATGAGCAGTTCTTC. This gives the protein CAIGLAGANEQFF.

J is TRBJ1-5 and V is TRBV20-1; D gene uncertain. Trimming left V 0 bases short and J 3 bases short, with 12 bases between. CDR1 and CDR2 from the germline V gene are DFQATT and SNEGSKA (reference sequence). This CDR3 has 15 residues. CDR3 sequence: CSARDPTASNQPQHF. In DNA form, the CDR3 reads TGCAGTGCTAGAGATCCCACAGCCTCCAATCAGCCCCAGCATTTT.

This clonotype appeared a single time. This sequence joins TRBV3-1 and TRBJ2-1; D unclear. Germline V lookup: CDR1 LGHDT, CDR2 YNNKEL (reference sequence). V gave up 4 bases and J gave up 0 bases, with 10 bases separating them. The CDR3 totals 15 residues. The CDR3 reads CASSRVLNSYNEQFF. The CDR3 DNA is TGTGCCAGCAGCCGAGTCTTAAACTCCTACAATGAGCAGTTCTTC.

This chain links TRBV6-2 or TRBV6-3 with TRBJ1-6; D gene uncertain. CDR3 size: 15 residues. Per germline, CDR1 MNHEY and CDR2 SVGEGT. The V end lost 3 bases, the J end lost 7 bases, and 13 bases lay between the germline ends. In nucleotides, the CDR3 is TGTGCCAGCAGTTATTACGGAACGGGGAATTCACCCCTCCACTTT. It encodes CASSYYGTGNSPLHF.

This chain connects TRBV18 to TRBJ2-7; 7 bases fit TRBD1. This CDR3 is 14 amino acids long. Germline assignment: CDR1 KGHSH and CDR2 LQKENI. Germline trimming cut 5 bases from V and 2 bases from J; bases unmatched to any gene: 6. The CDR3 spells CASSAGTAAYEQYF. CDR3 in DNA: TGTGCCAGCTCAGCCGGGACAGCAGCCTACGAGCAGTACTTC.

This sequence joins TRBV2 and TRBJ2-1; possible D gene TRBD1, 6 bases. The V end lost 7 bases, the J end lost 6 bases, and 10 bases lay between the germline ends. Germline lookup yields CDR1 SNHLY and CDR2 FYNNEI. This CDR3 comprises 12 residues. Here the CDR3 DNA reads TGTGCCAGCAACAGGGTGGGCAATGAGCAGTTCTTC. It codes for CASNRVGNEQFF. Using reference TRBV2 and TRBJ2-1 for the parts outside the CDR3, the full variable domain is EPEVTQTPSHQVTQMGQEVILRCVPISNHLYFYWYRQILGQKVEFLVSFYNNEISEKSEIFDDQFSVERPDGSNFTLKIRSTKLEDSAMYFCASNRVGNEQFFGPGTRLTVL.

This clonotype was counted between two and nine times. The gene calls are TRBV20-1 and TRBJ1-2; 9 nucleotides line up with TRBD1. The CDR3 sequence is 14 residues long. Germline V CDR1 and CDR2: DFQATT, SNEGSKA (reference sequence). V was clipped by 0 bases and J by 4 bases; unmatched bases: 3. CDR3 loop: CSAREGQGLYGYTF. For the CDR3, the DNA is TGCAGTGCTAGAGAAGGACAGGGGCTCTATGGCTACACCTTC.